The next 13 T cell receptor beta chains were all read from a single sample in a study of blood T cell repertoires in COVID-19. Measured with immunoSEQ multiplex PCR; TCRdb has only the in-frame clones, and not every one. The data show about 180,000 clones, roughly 85% seen once. The source material was peripheral blood. The receptor set was obtained from a man in his fifties with active or convalescent COVID-19.

The rearrangement uses TRBV27 and TRBJ2-5; 10 bases map to TRBD1. CDR3 length: 13 residues. V was clipped by 7 bases and J by 3 bases; unmatched bases: 2. In germline, CDR1 is MNHEY, CDR2 SMNVEV (reference sequence). The CDR3 sequence: CASTGQGEETQYF. The CDR3 nucleotides read TGTGCCAGCACCGGACAGGGGGAAGAGACCCAGTACTTC.

This clone was counted a few times. The rearrangement joins TRBV6-2 or TRBV6-3 to TRBJ1-2; tentative D call: TRBD1 (6 bases). This CDR3 spans 16 amino acids. Germline values: CDR1 MNHEY, CDR2 SVGEGT. The V and J ends lost 6 bases and 8 bases respectively, with 25 bases between them. CDR3: CASSRTPLDRPGGYTF. In nucleotides, the CDR3 is TGTGCCAGCAGCCGCACACCCCTAGACAGGCCTGGGGGCTACACCTTC.

The chain employs TRBV5-1 and TRBJ2-5; 8 nucleotides match TRBD1. V lost 3 bases to trimming and J lost 1 base; unmatched junction nucleotides: 8. CDR3 length: 16 residues. CDR1 is SGHRS, CDR2 YFSETQ, per germline. The CDR3 DNA follows: TGCGCCAGCAGCTCCCAACCCCAGGGGGCCCAAGAGACCCAGTACTTC. Translating it yields CASSSQPQGAQETQYF.

This clone was seen only once. The chain employs TRBV27 and TRBJ2-5; 8 nucleotides match TRBD2. Germline V gives CDR1 MNHEY, CDR2 SMNVEV (reference sequence). There are 15 residues in the CDR3. Trimming took 6 bases from V and 5 from J; bases not matched to a gene: 11. CDR3 loop: CASRPGRGGRETQYF. The CDR3 DNA follows: TGTGCCAGCAGGCCTGGACGGGGGGGGAGGGAGACCCAGTACTTC.

This clone was detected only a few times. The rearrangement links TRBV29-1 to TRBJ1-2, with D possibly being TRBD1 (5 bases). This CDR3 comprises 15 residues. Trimming left V 6 bases short and J 2 bases short, with 19 bases between. Germline V gives CDR1 SQVTM, CDR2 ANQGSEA. The CDR3 sequence is CSVHGDGSWNYGYTF. CDR3 nucleotide sequence: TGCAGCGTCCATGGGGACGGGAGCTGGAACTATGGCTACACCTTC.

This chain uses TRBV6-1 with TRBJ1-6; no definite D call. Trimming cost V 1 base and J 5 bases, with 3 bases left between them. CDR1 and CDR2 (germline): MNHNS, SASEGT. The CDR3 loop spans 13 amino acids. CDR3 bases: TGTGCCAGCAGTGAAGTCGATAATTCACCCCTCCACTTT. It specifies CASSEVDNSPLHF.

The chain carries TRBV7-2 and TRBJ2-7; the D is unclear. In germline, CDR1 is SGHTA, CDR2 FQGNSA. V was shortened by 4 bases and J by 2 bases, with 6 bases between the two germline ends. This CDR3 has 12 amino acids. CDR3 amino acids: CASSYITYEQYF. CDR3 nucleotides: TGTGCCAGCAGCTACATAACCTACGAGCAGTACTTC. The full variable domain, with the rest looked up from reference TRBV7-2 and TRBJ2-7, is GAGVSQSPSNKVTEKGKDVELRCDPISGHTALYWYRQSLGQGLEFLIYFQGNSAPDKSGLPSDRFSAERTGGSVSTLTIQRTQQEDSAVYLCASSYITYEQYFGPGTRLTVT.

The chain couples TRBV3-1 (or the pseudogene TRBV3-2) to TRBJ1-6; 7 bases match TRBD1. The germline V gene has CDR1 LGHDT and CDR2 YNNKEL (reference sequence). The junction had 0 bases not matched to a gene; V was cut back by 0 bases and J by 7 bases. The CDR3 spans 14 residues. CDR3 amino acids: CASSQETGNSPLHF. DNA for the CDR3: TGTGCCAGCAGCCAAGAGACAGGGAATTCACCCCTCCACTTT.

The chain links TRBV24-1 to TRBJ2-3; D might be TRBD1 (7 bases). CDR3 length equals 15 residues. The V gene's germline CDR1 is KGHDR and CDR2 SFDVKD. The V end lost 4 bases, the J end lost 2 bases, and 12 bases lay between the germline ends. In DNA, the CDR3 is TGTGCCACCAGTGACTTCAGGGGGGTCACAGATACGCAGTATTTT. Translated, it gives CATSDFRGVTDTQYF.

This clone was detected only once. The chain has TRBV5-1 and TRBJ2-3, with 11 bases identical to TRBD1. With 4 bases clipped from V and 4 bases from J, the junction kept 2 bases outside the gene matches. The germline gives CDR1 SGHRS, CDR2 YFSETQ. The CDR3 loop spans 14 amino acids. The CDR3 region is CASSPGQGADTQYF. The CDR3 bases are TGCGCCAGCAGCCCGGGACAGGGGGCAGATACGCAGTATTTT.

This sequence joins TRBV6-5 and TRBJ1-1, with D possibly TRBD1 on 6 matching bases. The length of the CDR3 is 14 residues. Trimming shortened V by 9 bases and J by 1 base, and 15 bases separated the two germline ends. Per the germline V gene, CDR1 is MNHEY and CDR2 is SVGAGI. The CDR3 here is CASGGHWSNTEAFF. The CDR3 coding sequence is TGTGCCAGTGGGGGACATTGGTCGAACACTGAAGCTTTCTTT.

This chain's CDR3 is CASSEGTGVTGELFF. The CDR3 DNA is TGTGCCAGCAGTGAGGGGACAGGGGTCACCGGGGAGCTGTTTTTT. V is TRBV2 and J is TRBJ2-2; 10 bases map to TRBD1. The CDR3 length is 15 residues. After removal of 3 bases from V and 4 bases from J, the junction contained 2 bases not matched to a gene. Germline CDR1 and CDR2: SNHLY and FYNNEI.

This clone showed up just once. The chain combines TRBV11-2 with TRBJ1-2, with D possibly being TRBD1 (5 bases). The germline V gene encodes CDR1 SGHAT and CDR2 FQNNGV. The length of the CDR3 is 12 residues. V lost 1 base and J lost 6, with 6 bases in between. In DNA form, the CDR3 reads TGTGCCAGCAGCTTAGCGGGGGATGGCTACACCTTC. Its translation: CASSLAGDGYTF. Based on the CDR3 plus reference TRBV11-2 and TRBJ1-2, the full variable domain is EAGVAQSPRYKIIEKRQSVAFWCNPISGHATLYWYQQILGQGPKLLIQFQNNGVVDDSQLPKDRFSAERLKGVDSTLKIQPAKLEDSAVYLCASSLAGDGYTFGSGTRLTVV.